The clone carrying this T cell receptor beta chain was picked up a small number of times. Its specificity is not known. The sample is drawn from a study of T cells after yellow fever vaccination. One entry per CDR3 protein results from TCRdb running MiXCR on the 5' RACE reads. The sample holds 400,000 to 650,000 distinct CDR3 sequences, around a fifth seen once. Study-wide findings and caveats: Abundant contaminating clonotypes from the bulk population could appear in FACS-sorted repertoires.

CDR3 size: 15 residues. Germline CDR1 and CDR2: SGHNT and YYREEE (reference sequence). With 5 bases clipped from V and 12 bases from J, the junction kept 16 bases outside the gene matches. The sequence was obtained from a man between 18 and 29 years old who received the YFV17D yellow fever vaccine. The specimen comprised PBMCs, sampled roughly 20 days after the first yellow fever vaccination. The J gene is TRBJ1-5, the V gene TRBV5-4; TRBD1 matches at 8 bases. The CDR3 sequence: CASSTGTGGNQVQHF. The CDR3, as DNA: TGTGCCAGCAGTACTGGAACAGGGGGGAATCAAGTCCAGCATTTT.